The clone carrying this TCR beta chain was detected only a few times. Amplification of TCR alpha and beta CDR3 regions from RNA used iRepertoire nested multiplex PCR. TCRdb called the multiplex PCR reads again in MiXCR, with one record for every CDR3 protein. The data contain fewer than 110,000 distinct CDR3 sequences, 25% to 35% of them singletons. The CDR3 spans 14 residues. Losses at the gene ends were 1 base for V and 4 bases for J; bases not matched to a gene: 2. Looked up from germline, CDR1 is SEHNR and CDR2 is FQNEAQ (reference sequence). These data come from a study of glioma-infiltrating T cells.

The sequence was obtained from a human donor with low-grade glioma or glioblastoma, undergoing nonglioma brain surgery, or in good health (not recorded which). The rearrangement links TRBV7-9 to TRBJ2-7, with 9 bases aligning to TRBD1. Input material: glioma tissue, nonneoplastic brain tissue, or PBMCs (not recorded which). For the CDR3, the DNA is TGTGCCAGCAGCTTAGGGACAGGGGAATACGAGCAGTACTTC. Translated, it gives CASSLGTGEYEQYF.